These T cell receptor beta chains were read from a single sample in a study of cytomegalovirus exposure and HLA in healthy donors. Measured with immunoSEQ multiplex PCR; TCRdb has only the in-frame clones, and not every one. The top ten hold roughly 15% of the sample, which has about 95,000 clones, around 70% seen once. Sequences were obtained from PBMCs. The source of these receptors is a woman between 50 and 59 years old in good health and CMV-seropositive. The CDR3 runs from the conserved cysteine through the conserved F or W. A D gene is named only where the DNA matches it firmly. For some rows the clone size is stated as once, few or many, or as a class when expanded; others skip it.

. | . | TRBJ1-1 | TRBV2 | 12 | TGTGCCAGGGAGGACTTGAACACTGAAGCTTTCTTT | CAREDLNTEAFF
. | . | TRBJ2-5 | TRBV11-3 | 13 | TGTGCCAGCAGCTTAGTCCGGTCCGCGACCCAGTACTTC | CASSLVRSATQYF
TRBD2 | . | TRBJ2-2 | TRBV9 | 16 | TGTGCCAGCAGCGGCGGACTAGCGGACCCAACCGGGGAGCTGTTTTTT | CASSGGLADPTGELFF
. | few | TRBJ1-3 | TRBV27 | 15 | TGTGCCAGCAGTTATGACAAGTCCTCTGGAAACACCATATATTTT | CASSYDKSSGNTIYF
. | . | TRBJ2-5 | TRBV27 | 12 | TGTGCCAGCAGTTCCCTCCAAGAGACCCAGTACTTC | CASSSLQETQYF
TRBD1 | few | TRBJ1-2 | TRBV19 | 13 | TGTGCCACCTCGGGACAGACCCACGGCGGCTACACCTTC | CATSGQTHGGYTF
. | once | TRBJ2-5 | TRBV29-1 | 13 | TGCAGCGTTGGTACAGGGCTAGGAGAGACCCAGTACTTC | CSVGTGLGETQYF
. | . | TRBJ2-7 | TRBV28 | 14 | TGTGCCAGCAGTTTTACTCGGGGATCCTACGAGCAGTACTTC | CASSFTRGSYEQYF
. | . | TRBJ2-7 | TRBV9 | 14 | TGTGCCAGCAGCGTAGGACTAGTCGGCTACGAGCAGTACTTC | CASSVGLVGYEQYF
. | . | TRBJ2-7 | TRBV20-1 | 11 | TGCAGTGCTATAGGGAGCTACGAGCAGTACTTC | CSAIGSYEQYF
. | . | TRBJ1-5 | TRBV15 | 14 | TGTGCCACCAGCAGAGGGGGCCAATATCAGCCCCAGCATTTT | CATSRGGQYQPQHF
TRBD1 | . | TRBJ2-3 | TRBV18 | 13 | TGTGCCAGCCACCGGGACAGGATGGATACGCAGTATTTT | CASHRDRMDTQYF
. | . | TRBJ2-2 | TRBV7-3 | 16 | TGTGCCAGCAGCCCCGCAGGGGTTGCGGGCACCGGGGAGCTGTTTTTT | CASSPAGVAGTGELFF
. | . | TRBJ2-2 | TRBV27 | 18 | TGTGCCAGCAGGAACCGGGACATCGGAAACCCCACCACCGGGGAGCTGTTTTTT | CASRNRDIGNPTTGELFF
TRBD2 | . | TRBJ2-5 | TRBV5-1 | 16 | TGCGCCAGCAGCGGGACTAGCGGGACGTACGTAGAGACCCAGTACTTC | CASSGTSGTYVETQYF
TRBD2 | . | TRBJ2-3 | TRBV5-1 | 15 | TGCGCCAGCAGCCGGACTAGCGGGAGAACAGATACGCAGTATTTT | CASSRTSGRTDTQYF
TRBD1 | . | TRBJ1-2 | TRBV18 | 15 | TGTGCCAGCTCACCGGGACAGGGGGTTCGCGGTGGCTACACCTTC | CASSPGQGVRGGYTF
TRBD1 | . | TRBJ2-7 | TRBV18 | 14 | TGTGCCAGCTCCCTTCGGACAGGGGCCTTCGAGCAGTACTTC | CASSLRTGAFEQYF
. | . | TRBJ1-1 | TRBV13 | 12 | TGTGCCAGCAGTCCAAGGGGGACTGAAGCTTTCTTT | CASSPRGTEAFF
TRBD2 | . | TRBJ2-2 | TRBV11-2 | 18 | TGTGCCATTCAGACAGATAAGGGACTAGCGGTTAACACCGGGGAGCTGTTTTTT | CAIQTDKGLAVNTGELFF
. | . | TRBJ2-1 | TRBV11-2 | 15 | TGTGCCAGCAGCTTCATTGGGAGGAGGTACAATGAGCAGTTCTTC | CASSFIGRRYNEQFF
. | . | TRBJ1-2 | TRBV29-1 | 14 | TGCAGCGTTGAAGATGGCAGGGAACCCTATGGCTACACCTTC | CSVEDGREPYGYTF
. | . | TRBJ1-2 | TRBV28 | 11 | TGTGCCAGCAAGACAGGCGATGGCTACACCTTC | CASKTGDGYTF
TRBD2 | . | TRBJ2-6 | TRBV29-1 | 16 | TGCAGCGTACCGACTAGCGGGAGGACTGGGGCCAACGTCCTGACTTTC | CSVPTSGRTGANVLTF
TRBD1 | . | TRBJ2-7 | TRBV10-3 | 15 | TGTGCCATCAGTTCGGTTCTGGGACAGGTCTACGAGCAGTACTTC | CAISSVLGQVYEQYF
TRBD2 | . | TRBJ2-1 | TRBV2 | 15 | TGTGCCAGCAGCGAGACTAGCGGAGGAGACAATGAGCAGTTCTTC | CASSETSGGDNEQFF
. | . | TRBJ1-2 | TRBV7-9 | 12 | TGTTCCAGCAGCGAAACCAGACTTGGCTACACCTTC | CSSSETRLGYTF
. | . | TRBJ2-1 | TRBV11-2 | 13 | TGTGCCAGCAGCCCTGGACTGACCCCTTTAAAGTTCTTC | CASSPGLTPLKFF
TRBD2 | . | TRBJ2-7 | TRBV9 | 14 | TGTGCCAGCAGCGCGGCGGGGGGCGCGTACGAGCAGTACTTC | CASSAAGGAYEQYF
. | few | TRBJ2-3 | TRBV19 | 15 | TGTGCCAGTAGCGGAGCGGCAGAATTCACAGATACGCAGTATTTT | CASSGAAEFTDTQYF
TRBD2 | few | TRBJ2-3 | TRBV2 | 13 | TGTGCCAGCGCGGGGGGGGAGGGTGAGACGCAGTATTTT | CASAGGEGETQYF
. | . | TRBJ1-2 | TRBV12-5 | 17 | TGTGCTAGTGGTTTGGTAGGCGGCGGGGCCATCGGCTATGGCTACACCTTC | CASGLVGGGAIGYGYTF
. | . | TRBJ1-2 | TRBV2 | 15 | TGTGCCAGCAGTGAAGCGACGGGAGATAACTATGGCTACACCTTC | CASSEATGDNYGYTF
TRBD1 | few | TRBJ1-2 | TRBV18 | 17 | TGTGCCAGCTCACCACCCGGACAGGGGGTTTTGGACTATGGCTACACCTTC | CASSPPGQGVLDYGYTF
. | . | TRBJ2-1 | TRBV29-1 | 13 | TGCAGCGGCCAAGTGGGAGCCTACAATGAGCAGTTCTTC | CSGQVGAYNEQFF
. | . | TRBJ1-6 | TRBV19 | 13 | TGTGCCAGTAAGAGGGAACTGAAGTCACCCCTCCACTTT | CASKRELKSPLHF